This T cell receptor (beta chain) was retrieved from a study of shared clonotypes between healthy human individuals. Clones were sequenced by immunoSEQ multiplex PCR, and TCRdb holds only the in-frame ones, with some missing. Among roughly 1 million clones listed, under 80% were seen once. This CDR3 comprises 15 residues. Trimming cost V 5 bases and J 4 bases; bases outside gene matches: 9. From germline, CDR1 is SEHNR and CDR2 FQNEAQ (reference sequence). This chain links TRBV7-9 with TRBJ1-1, with 8 bases fitting TRBD1. The TCR sequence derives from a man in his late teens or twenties in good health. The sequenced sample consisted of memory CD4+ T cells sorted from blood. Stated subset: CD45RA-negative fraction. CDR3 nucleotide sequence: TGTGCCAGCAGCCCCAACGTGGACAGGGCCACTGAAGCTTTCTTT. It yields the protein CASSPNVDRATEAFF.